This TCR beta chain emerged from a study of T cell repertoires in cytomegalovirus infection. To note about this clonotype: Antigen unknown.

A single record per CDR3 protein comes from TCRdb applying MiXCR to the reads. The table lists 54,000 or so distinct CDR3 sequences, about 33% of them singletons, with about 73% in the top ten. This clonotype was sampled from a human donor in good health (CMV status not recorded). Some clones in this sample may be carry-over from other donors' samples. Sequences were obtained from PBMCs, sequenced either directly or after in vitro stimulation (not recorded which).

CDR3 loop: CASRVGTGGQPQHF. For the CDR3, the DNA is TGTGCCAGCAGGGTTGGGACAGGAGGCCAGCCCCAGCATTTT. The J gene is TRBJ1-5, the V gene TRBV2; TRBD1 matches at 8 bases. Germline V CDR1 and CDR2: SNHLY, FYNNEI. After removal of 6 bases from V and 7 bases from J, the junction contained 8 bases not matched to a gene. The CDR3 totals 14 residues.